This T cell receptor beta chain was retrieved from a study of T cells after posttransplantation cyclophosphamide. Study-wide results and limits: Donor-recipient repertoire similarity was low at 1-2 months, rising over year one. Recipient CMV seropositivity and CMV reactivation strongly tracked TRB clonality.

The table came from immunoSEQ multiplex PCR; TCRdb's copy has only in-frame clones and leaves some out. The sample consists of approximately 15,000 clones, about four fifths of them appearing once. Points on this clone: The antigen remains unidentified.

The specimen sequenced was memory CD4+ T cells sorted from PBMCs. The receptor was derived from a man aged 50 or older in good health, CMV-negative, and a related stem cell transplant donor.

In DNA, the CDR3 is TGTGCCAGCTCACCCGCGGCGGGGAGCGCCTACGAGCAGTACTTC. This translates into CASSPAAGSAYEQYF. V and J are TRBV18 and TRBJ2-7; D possibly corresponds to TRBD2 (6 bases). The V gene's germline CDR1 is KGHSH and CDR2 LQKENI. This CDR3 spans 15 amino acids. V gave up 3 bases and J gave up 2 bases, with 14 bases separating them.